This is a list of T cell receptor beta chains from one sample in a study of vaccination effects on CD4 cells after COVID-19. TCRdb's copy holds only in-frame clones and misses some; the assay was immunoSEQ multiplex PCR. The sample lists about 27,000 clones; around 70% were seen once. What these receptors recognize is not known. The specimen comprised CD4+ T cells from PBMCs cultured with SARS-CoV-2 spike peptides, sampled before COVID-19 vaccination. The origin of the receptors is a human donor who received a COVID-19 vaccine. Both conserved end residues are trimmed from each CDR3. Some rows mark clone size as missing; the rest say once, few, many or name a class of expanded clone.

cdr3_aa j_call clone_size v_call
ASRAGTGGNIQY TRBJ2-4 once TRBV6-1
ASSESGMRYAQPQH TRBJ1-5 . TRBV10-2
ASSPGTVSYNEQF TRBJ2-1 . TRBV5-8
AISELNTEAF TRBJ1-1 few TRBV10-3
ASSPRRVDGEKLF TRBJ1-4 few TRBV18
ASSLLPPSGRESPLH TRBJ1-6 . TRBV27
ASGRETQY TRBJ2-5 . TRBV12-3/TRBV12-4
ASSPTTGVYEQY TRBJ2-7 . TRBV3-1/TRBV3-2
ASSLPLLAGEETQY TRBJ2-5 few TRBV5-1
AWSRGRGGYT TRBJ1-2 once TRBV30
ASRPTLAGGEAGSYNEQF TRBJ2-1 . TRBV3-1/TRBV3-2
ATGEDSATDTQY TRBJ2-3 . TRBV10-3
AGQDTSRELEDTQY TRBJ2-3 . TRBV10-1
AISERNYGYT TRBJ1-2 . TRBV10-3
ASSRSRIGATNEKLF TRBJ1-4 . TRBV4-1
ASSERGVGPLYEQY TRBJ2-7 . TRBV6-1
ASSYLAGVNEQF TRBJ2-1 once TRBV6-5
ASSVAAGAGDTQY TRBJ2-3 . TRBV9
ASSFLPGTSNTGELF TRBJ2-2 . TRBV9
AISELTSGGTNTQY TRBJ2-3 . TRBV10-3
ASSEILVSNEQF TRBJ2-1 . TRBV2
ASTRRQSTEAF TRBJ1-1 . TRBV7-9
ASSSHGGFNEQF TRBJ2-1 . TRBV6-5
ASSQERGTGNSPLH TRBJ1-6 . TRBV4-1
ASSLDQGGTLNTGELF TRBJ2-2 few TRBV11-3
ASSYGGLGYT TRBJ1-2 . TRBV6-5
ASRWTSGRSEQF TRBJ2-1 . TRBV6-5
ASSEALDRGSGYGYT TRBJ1-2 . TRBV6-1
ASSPERQPQH TRBJ1-5 . TRBV12-3/TRBV12-4
AISPTSASYEQY TRBJ2-7 . TRBV10-3
ASSLATSASSYEQY TRBJ2-7 . TRBV5-1
SAQQGASEKLF TRBJ1-4 . TRBV29-1
ASSSGRKIQETQY TRBJ2-5 few TRBV7-7
ASTRGIFVGQPQH TRBJ1-5 few TRBV6-5
AISSDGTGELF TRBJ2-2 . TRBV10-3
ASSAGTYVPYGYT TRBJ1-2 . TRBV19
SVAVRRGPPGANVLT TRBJ2-6 . TRBV29-1
ASSGLLGRTDTQY TRBJ2-3 . TRBV6-5
ASRTGSSNYGYT TRBJ1-2 . TRBV19
ASSQEMNQPQH TRBJ1-5 . TRBV3-1/TRBV3-2
ASSFSGTGNNEQF TRBJ2-1 few TRBV5-1
ASSDPRGSTEAF TRBJ1-1 . TRBV25-1
SVGQGYSYGYT TRBJ1-2 . TRBV29-1
ASRSTSGGSYNEQF TRBJ2-1 . TRBV4-1
ASSLASSEQY TRBJ2-7 medium-sized TRBV5-1
TGTELNEQF TRBJ2-1 once TRBV29-1
AISRTGGGDSPLH TRBJ1-6 few TRBV10-3
ASSGQGDTGELF TRBJ2-2 few TRBV6-4
ASGSPGSNQPQH TRBJ1-5 . TRBV23-1
ASSLEISYEQY TRBJ2-7 . TRBV7-9
ASSLEWTGAEAF TRBJ1-1 . TRBV11-2
ASSSIRGKKQY TRBJ2-3 once TRBV12-3/TRBV12-4
ASSRQGKIRTDTQY TRBJ2-3 . TRBV14
ASSQFPGTSFNEQF TRBJ2-1 . TRBV7-2
ASSLGTGAYNSPLH TRBJ1-6 once TRBV7-6
ASSHSISGEIDEQF TRBJ2-1 . TRBV4-1